This T cell receptor beta chain was recorded in a study of naive and memory T cell subsets. Four PCR rounds used nested alpha and beta constant region primers plus the SP2 primer. For blood and skin samples, reverse transcription used TCR alpha and beta constant primers. Via MiXCR, TCRdb re-called the 5' RACE reads, giving one row per CDR3 protein. The data contain fewer than 40,000 distinct CDR3 sequences, about a sixth of them singletons. This clonotype has ten or more counts. Trimming pared 0 bases from V and 4 bases from J, leaving 7 bases between. There are 13 residues in the CDR3. Germline-derived CDR1 and CDR2 are SGHRS and YFSETQ. TCR cDNA received a 3' ligated oligonucleotide that carried a UMI. Unsorted total RNA, roughly 1 to 1000 ng, was DNase treated before reverse transcription.

V usage is TRBV5-1 and J usage is TRBJ2-5; a weak D match, TRBD1 (5 bases). The TCR comes from a female donor in good health. CDR3 nucleotides: TGCGCCAGCAGCTTGGCAGGGCCAGAGACCCAGTACTTC. Protein sequence: CASSLAGPETQYF.